This T cell receptor beta chain was identified in a study of blood T cell repertoires in COVID-19. Study-level information: From the United States, Italy and Spain came samples of acute and convalescent COVID-19. From T cells, B-cell-depleted T cells, or PBMCs came the material, which was cDNA or gDNA.

Sequencing used immunoSEQ multiplex PCR; TCRdb keeps in-frame clones, though not all of them. Counted here are under 350,000 clones, just under 90% occurring once; the ten biggest clones make up less than 2%. Deletions cut 1 base from V and 0 bases from J, with 7 bases between. CDR3 length: 15 residues. Germline V gene sequence: CDR1 LNHNV, CDR2 YYDKDF (reference sequence). The receptor was isolated from a woman aged 30 to 39 with COVID-19, enrolled during active disease. Sample: peripheral blood. The genes are TRBV15 and TRBJ1-3; no definite D call. Here the CDR3 reads CATSRAGYSGNTIYF. The CDR3 DNA reads as TGTGCCACCAGCAGAGCAGGATACTCTGGAAACACCATATATTTT.